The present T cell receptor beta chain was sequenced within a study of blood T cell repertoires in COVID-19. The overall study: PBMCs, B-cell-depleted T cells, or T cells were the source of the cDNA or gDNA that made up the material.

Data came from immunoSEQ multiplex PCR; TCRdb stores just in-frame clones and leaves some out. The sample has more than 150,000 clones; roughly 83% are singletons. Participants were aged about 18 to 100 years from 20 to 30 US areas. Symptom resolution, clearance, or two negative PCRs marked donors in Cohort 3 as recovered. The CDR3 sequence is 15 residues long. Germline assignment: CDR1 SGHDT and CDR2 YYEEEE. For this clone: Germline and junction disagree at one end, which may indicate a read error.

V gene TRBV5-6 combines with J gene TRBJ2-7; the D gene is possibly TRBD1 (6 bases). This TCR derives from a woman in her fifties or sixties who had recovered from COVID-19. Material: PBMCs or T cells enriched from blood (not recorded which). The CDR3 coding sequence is TGTGCCAGCACCTTGGGGACAACGAGCTCCTACGAGCAGTACTTC. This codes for CASTLGTTSSYEQYF.